This T cell receptor (beta chain) was retrieved from a study of cytomegalovirus exposure and HLA in healthy donors. Study-level results: In vitro assays verified that three CMV-associated chains recognized CMV antigens specifically. For cytomegalovirus status, the classifier reportedly gave diagnoses with high specificity and sensitivity. The tendency of first-cohort TCR clusters to co-occur in the 120 or so validation repertoires was identified by a subsequent analysis. The study listed roughly 160 cytomegalovirus-associated TCR beta chains.

On this clone: The antigen remains unidentified.

Trimming cost V 4 bases and J 1 base, with 5 bases left between them. The CDR3 is made up of 12 amino acids. The germline CDR1 and CDR2 sequences are SGHDT and YYEEEE. The table came from immunoSEQ multiplex PCR; TCRdb's copy has only in-frame clones and leaves some out. The sample holds 150,000 to 200,000 clones, 88% seen once. Sequenced: PBMCs. The rearrangement links TRBV5-6 to TRBJ1-1, with unresolved D. The sequence was collected from a man aged 18 to 30 in good health and CMV-seronegative. The CDR3 spells CASSEQNTEAFF. The CDR3, as DNA: TGTGCCAGCAGCGAACAGAACACTGAAGCTTTCTTT.